Described below is a single TCR beta chain sequence and its context. Its target is unknown. Trimming left V 2 bases short and J 4 bases short, with 17 bases between. Germline V lookup: CDR1 SGHTA, CDR2 FQGNSA. The CDR3 covers 16 residues. In TCRdb, the 5' RACE reads were re-called with MiXCR into one record per CDR3 protein. The sample yields fewer than 250,000 distinct CDR3 sequences, more than 9% seen once. The entry originates in a study of CD8 T cells in ankylosing spondylitis. Notes on the study in general: In synovial fluid and blood from reactive arthritis, some motif variants were previously reported.

The chain links TRBV7-2 to TRBJ1-1; no definite D call. The sequence came from a male donor with ankylosing spondylitis or in good health (not recorded which). Source material: blood, either unsorted or a sorted T cell fraction (not recorded which). CDR3 sequence reads: CASSLSRRGIGTEAFF. In DNA, the CDR3 is TGTGCCAGCAGCTTAAGCAGGCGTGGTATCGGCACTGAAGCTTTCTTT.